This T cell receptor beta chain was sequenced during a study of T cell changes during pregnancy in multiple sclerosis. This clone was counted once. CDR3 length equals 14 residues. The germline V gene has CDR1 SGHDT and CDR2 YYEEEE. V lost 2 bases, J lost 3 bases, and 12 bases lay in between. The table came from immunoSEQ multiplex PCR; TCRdb's copy has only in-frame clones and leaves some out. Here the sample spans 50,000 to 55,000 clones, 80% to 95% being singletons. The sequence was obtained from a female donor with multiple sclerosis, enrolled in a pregnancy study. This chain joins TRBV5-6 and TRBJ2-7, with TRBD1 as a possible D gene (6 bases). Material: CD4+ T cells from peripheral blood mononuclear cells, obtained in the third trimester of pregnancy. The chain's CDR3 is CASSLRDRYYEQYF. In nucleotides, the CDR3 is TGTGCCAGCAGCTTAAGAGACAGGTACTACGAGCAGTACTTC.